The 20 T cell receptor beta chains reported below all come from one sample, sequenced in a study of regulatory T cells in long-lasting Graves disease. The sample's time point: newly diagnosed GD, antithyroid drugs for less than 3 months. RNA from PBMCs was the source of the TCR library. With iRepertoire HTBI primers and Arm-PCR of CDR3 regions, TCR beta libraries were built. MiXCR, run by TCRdb on the multiplex PCR reads, gives a single entry per CDR3 protein. The sample has 400,000 to 450,000 distinct CDR3 sequences, about a sixth seen once. These same data were also listed under a study on T cells in Graves' hyperthyroidism and ophthalmopathy.

Sample: peripheral blood mononuclear cells (PBMCs), taken at new diagnosis, from a patient treated with antithyroid drugs. All receptors come from a woman aged 25 to 39 with Graves disease.

This clonotype was seen only a few times. V and J are TRBV10-3 and TRBJ2-1; D possibly corresponds to TRBD2 (6 bases). V was clipped by 8 bases and J by 5 bases, with 16 bases between them. Germline assignment: CDR1 ENHRY and CDR2 SYGVKD. CDR3 length equals 14 residues. In DNA, the CDR3 is TGTGCCATCGCCGTAGCGGCTGCCGACAATGAGCAGTTCTTC. Translation: CAIAVAAADNEQFF.

This clonotype was recorded at least ten times. The chain recombines TRBV28 with TRBJ1-1; weak D call: TRBD1 (6 bases). Trimming stripped 1 base from V and 2 bases from J, with 14 bases between. The CDR3 totals 16 residues. Germline V gives CDR1 MDHEN, CDR2 SYDVKM. The CDR3 coding sequence is TGTGCCAGCAGTTTATTGTGGGACACCTTCAACACTGAAGCTTTCTTT. As protein: CASSLLWDTFNTEAFF.

This clonotype occurred many times. V is TRBV20-1 and J is TRBJ2-1; TRBD2 might be the D (5 bases). The CDR3 has 12 amino acids. The germline V gene encodes CDR1 DFQATT and CDR2 SNEGSKA (reference sequence). Trimming took 3 bases from V and 8 from J, leaving 11 bases between them. CDR3 amino acids: CSASTGFDEQFF. The CDR3 coding sequence is TGCAGTGCTAGTACGGGGTTCGATGAGCAGTTCTTC.

The chain carries TRBV9 and TRBJ2-2; D is ambiguous. CDR1 SGDLS and CDR2 YYNGEE come from the germline V gene. CDR3 length equals 14 residues. The V and J ends lost 0 bases and 0 bases respectively, with 3 bases between them. The CDR3 DNA reads TGTGCCAGCAGCGTAGTCGCGAACACCGGGGAGCTGTTTTTT. It translates to CASSVVANTGELFF.

In this sample, this clonotype turned up many times. The chain is built from TRBV7-2 and TRBJ1-2; D uncertain. CDR1 is SGHTA, CDR2 FQGNSA, per germline. The germline V and J ends were trimmed by 5 bases and 2 bases, with 9 bases remaining between them. The CDR3 covers 13 residues. CDR3 region: CASSIAGNYGYTF. The CDR3 nucleotides are TGTGCCAGCAGCATTGCGGGGAACTATGGCTACACCTTC.

CDR3 coding DNA: TGTGCCAGCAGCGCGACAGGGAGGTCCGGAAACACCATATATTTT. Its protein product is CASSATGRSGNTIYF. The chain carries TRBV12-3 or TRBV12-4 and TRBJ1-3; 7 nucleotides match TRBD1. This CDR3 is built from 15 residues. Trimming took 6 bases from V and 4 from J; bases not matched to a gene: 9.

On this clonotype itself: Germline and junction disagree at one end, which may indicate a read error. V is TRBV7-9 and J is TRBJ2-1; 10 bases are shared with TRBD2. The CDR3 totals 15 residues. CDR1 is SEHNR and CDR2 is FQNEAQ in the germline V gene (reference sequence). CDR3 DNA sequence: TGTGCCAGCAGCTTAGGAACTAGCGGGATAAATGATCAGTTCTTC. Translating gives CASSLGTSGINDQFF.

This clonotype was observed at least ten times. The gene calls are TRBV2 and TRBJ1-1; D may be TRBD1 (6 bases). CDR1 and CDR2 from the germline V gene are SNHLY and FYNNEI. The CDR3 has 15 residues. V was shortened by 6 bases and J by 0 bases, with 14 bases between the two germline ends. CDR3 DNA: TGTGCCAGCAGGGACCCTCAGGGGATGAACACTGAAGCTTTCTTT. Its protein product is CASRDPQGMNTEAFF. The full variable domain, with the rest looked up from reference TRBV2 and TRBJ1-1, is EPEVTQTPSHQVTQMGQEVILRCVPISNHLYFYWYRQILGQKVEFLVSFYNNEISEKSEIFDDQFSVERPDGSNFTLKIRSTKLEDSAMYFCASRDPQGMNTEAFFGQGTRLTVV.

This clonotype came up a few times. The genes are TRBV14 and TRBJ2-3, with D perhaps matching TRBD2 (6 bases). V lost 1 base and J lost 4, with 12 bases in between. This CDR3 contains 15 residues. Germline V lookup: CDR1 SGHDN, CDR2 FVKESK. CDR3 protein: CASSQAGVRPDTQYF. CDR3 DNA sequence: TGTGCCAGCAGCCAAGCGGGAGTTCGTCCAGATACGCAGTATTTT. Full variable domain (missing parts from reference TRBV14 and TRBJ2-3): EAGVTQFPSHSVIEKGQTVTLRCDPISGHDNLYWYRRVMGKEIKFLLHFVKESKQDESGMPNNRFLAERTGGTYSTLKVQPAELEDSGVYFCASSQAGVRPDTQYFGPGTRLTVL.

This clonotype has at least ten counts. The rearrangement joins TRBV24-1 to TRBJ2-7; 9 bases line up with TRBD1. Germline V CDR1 and CDR2: KGHDR, SFDVKD. The CDR3 is made up of 15 amino acids. CDR3 residues: CAHHGLGDRAKEQYF. CDR3 sequence (DNA): TGTGCTCACCACGGGCTGGGGGACAGGGCGAAGGAGCAGTACTTC.

This clonotype occurred many times. This chain uses TRBV6-2 or TRBV6-3 with TRBJ2-5; D remains ambiguous. Trimming left V 4 bases short and J 0 bases short, with 9 bases between. The CDR3 is 14 residues long. The germline gives CDR1 MNHEY, CDR2 SVGEGT. CDR3 nucleotide sequence: TGTGCCAGCAGTTCCGGACGCTACCAAGAGACCCAGTACTTC. Its translation: CASSSGRYQETQYF.

This clonotype was seen ten or more times. V is TRBV11-2 and J is TRBJ2-5; D remains unclear. The CDR3 sequence is 15 residues long. CDR1 and CDR2 (germline): SGHAT, FQNNGV. V lost 4 bases and J 0 bases, leaving 12 bases between the germline ends. The CDR3 region is CASSYRLTDQETQYF. The CDR3 DNA is TGTGCCAGCAGCTACCGGTTGACTGACCAAGAGACCCAGTACTTC.

With respect to this clonotype: No DNA is shown, since the ends of the CDR3 on it are uncertain; the CDR3 is the one TCRdb lists. The chain has TRBV19 and TRBJ2-2. Termini included, the CDR3 measures 17 amino acids. From germline, CDR1 is LNHDA and CDR2 SQIVND (reference sequence). This chain's CDR3 is CASSIEKMGIFSWSCFF.

The table lists this clonotype with a few counts. V gene TRBV7-2 combines with J gene TRBJ2-1; tentative D call: TRBD2 (6 bases). This CDR3 is built from 14 residues. The V end was cut by 5 bases, the J end by 9 bases, with 17 bases between. Germline V gives CDR1 SGHTA, CDR2 FQGNSA. The CDR3, as DNA: TGTGCCAGCAGCCAGCGAACTAGCTCCGGTGAGCAGTTCTTC. It encodes CASSQRTSSGEQFF. Looking up the rest from reference TRBV7-2 and TRBJ2-1 gives the full variable domain: GAGVSQSPSNKVTEKGKDVELRCDPISGHTALYWYRQSLGQGLEFLIYFQGNSAPDKSGLPSDRFSAERTGGSVSTLTIQRTQQEDSAVYLCASSQRTSSGEQFFGPGTRLTVL.

This clonotype has at least ten counts. J is TRBJ2-7 and V is TRBV28; 9 bases align to TRBD1. The V and J ends lost 6 bases and 3 bases, in that order; junction bases with no gene match: 9. The CDR3 sequence is 15 residues long. Germline assignment: CDR1 MDHEN and CDR2 SYDVKM. The CDR3 region has the DNA TGTGCCAGCAGATCGTTAGGACAGGGGTTCTACGAGCAGTACTTC. This gives the protein CASRSLGQGFYEQYF.

This clonotype was counted at least ten times. This chain links TRBV12-3 or TRBV12-4 with TRBJ1-6; D is unresolved. V lost 8 bases and J 5 bases, leaving 10 bases between the germline ends. This CDR3 region has 13 residues. The CDR3 bases are TGTGCCAGCGGATACACCCATAATTCACCCCTCCACTTT. This sequence encodes CASGYTHNSPLHF.

This clonotype was observed a single time. This chain links TRBV7-8 with TRBJ2-4, with 10 bases identical to TRBD1. The V gene's germline CDR1 is SGHVS and CDR2 FQNEAQ. Trimming removed 3 bases from V and 5 bases from J; junction bases left unmatched: 10. The CDR3 has 17 amino acids. The CDR3 DNA sequence: TGTGCCAGCAGCTTTCCTGCGGGACAGGGGTGGGAAAACATTCAGTACTTC. Its protein is CASSFPAGQGWENIQYF. Complete variable domain (other parts from reference TRBV7-8 and TRBJ2-4): GAGVSQSPRYKVAKRGQDVALRCDPISGHVSLFWYQQALGQGPEFLTYFQNEAQLDKSGLPSDRFFAERPEGSVSTLKIQRTQQEDSAVYLCASSFPAGQGWENIQYFGAGTRLSVL.

This clonotype has ten or more counts. CDR3 loop: CASSPRSSVHYNEQFF. As DNA, the CDR3 is TGTGCCAGCAGCCCGAGAAGTAGCGTACACTACAATGAGCAGTTCTTC. The J gene is TRBJ2-1, the V gene TRBV9, with a possible D match to TRBD2 (5 bases). Trimming left V 4 bases short and J 3 bases short, with 17 bases between. The CDR3 sequence is 16 residues long. Germline values: CDR1 SGDLS, CDR2 YYNGEE.

The chain couples TRBV11-2 to TRBJ2-6; 9 bases map to TRBD1. The V gene end was trimmed by 5 bases and the J gene end by 4 bases; junction bases not matched to a gene: 15. In germline, CDR1 is SGHAT, CDR2 FQNNGV. The CDR3 is 19 amino acids. CDR3 protein: CASSHYGTGLGTGANVLTF. The CDR3 DNA sequence: TGTGCCAGCAGCCACTACGGGACAGGGCTAGGAACAGGGGCCAACGTCCTGACTTTC.

This clonotype was seen many times. This sequence joins TRBV11-3 and TRBJ2-3; no definite D call. Trimming took off 5 bases at V and 5 bases at J, with 8 bases between the two ends. Germline loops: CDR1 SGHNT, CDR2 YENEEA. The CDR3 is made up of 12 amino acids. The CDR3, as DNA: TGTGCCAGCAGCCAGACTGGAGATACGCAGTATTTT. It is translated as CASSQTGDTQYF.